These T cell receptor beta chains were read from a single sample in a study of OX40 agonist ivuxolimab in advanced cancers. Sequenced by immunoSEQ multiplex PCR; TCRdb stores in-frame clones only, minus some. The data hold under 90,000 clones, with 89% observed a single time. The source material was CD4+ or CD8+ T cells sorted from blood, sampled in a trial of the OX40 agonist ivuxolimab. The receptors originated from an adult with an advanced solid tumor such as melanoma, head and neck, liver or kidney cancer. CDR3s leave out the opening cysteine and the closing phenylalanine or tryptophan.

TRBJ1-5,TRBV6-1,ASSESAGLQH
TRBJ1-2,TRBV19,ASSPGPYGYT
TRBJ1-6,TRBV20-1,SASLGLALH
TRBJ1-2,TRBV28,ASSLVGRPLDGYT
TRBJ2-5,TRBV19,ASSIDYWGRETQY
TRBJ2-5,TRBV5-1,ASSPGLAVREQY
TRBJ2-5,TRBV19,ASSIDAGTGMETQY
TRBJ2-7,TRBV6-6,ASSYSTFAEQY
TRBJ2-5,TRBV7-7,ASSLYGGGGGQETQY
TRBJ2-3,TRBV5-1,ASSMGLAGVTDTQY
TRBJ2-7,TRBV30,AWNRGGKDEQY
TRBJ1-1,TRBV5-4,ASSEPRGLSTEAF
TRBJ2-7,TRBV28,ASRSRTYEQY
TRBJ1-5,TRBV19,ASSIDARRSNQPQH
TRBJ2-1,TRBV5-1,ASSLEVRGEQF
TRBJ2-1,TRBV30,AWSRGFSYNEQF
TRBJ1-6,TRBV6-1,AAGFGGSPLH
TRBJ1-3,TRBV19,ASSIAGNSGNTIY
TRBJ1-2,TRBV6-6,ASSQLGGPGYGYT
TRBJ2-1,TRBV6-1,ASSEGIGRAGNEQF
TRBJ2-1,TRBV5-1,ASSQWGLAGANEQF
TRBJ2-3,TRBV29-1,SVELAALAGSTDTQY
TRBJ2-5,TRBV19,ASSIKGGETQY
TRBJ1-2,TRBV11-2,ASSPGTGGGGYT
TRBJ1-1,TRBV28,ASSLSTGDTEAF
TRBJ2-2,TRBV2,ASSERQGAGELF
TRBJ2-2,TRBV5-4,ASSLGDRGMF
TRBJ1-1,TRBV5-5,ASSLGRSAEAF
TRBJ2-3,TRBV14,ASSQPVAGTSDTQY
TRBJ1-2,TRBV2,ASSELTANYGYT
TRBJ2-1,TRBV15,ATSRERDMTNHNEQF
TRBJ2-1,TRBV1,TSSQDEVIAGRNEQF
TRBJ2-5,TRBV9,ASSVIGLGLAGYQETQY
TRBJ2-7,TRBV11-1,ASSLDGGPTYEQY
TRBJ1-4,TRBV21-1,ASPCGGDNEKLF
.,TRBV19,ASSRTGLPSYEQY
TRBJ2-1,TRBV5-4,AGSKGAGDNEQF
TRBJ2-7,TRBV7-8,ASSRALEQY
TRBJ2-5,TRBV5-5,ASSLEGTHQETQY
TRBJ1-4,TRBV28,ASSFPTQGTNEKLF
TRBJ2-7,TRBV28,ASSPAGDSYEQY
TRBJ2-7,TRBV27,ASNPLGIAGEGEQY
TRBJ1-5,TRBV30,AWDQGNNQPQH
TRBJ2-1,TRBV6-7,ASSPSGPNNEQF
TRBJ1-2,TRBV9,ASSPWTGLPGSGGYT
TRBJ1-5,TRBV30,AWSPSTSNQPQH
TRBJ1-5,TRBV29-1,STWGGSNQPQH
TRBJ2-1,TRBV6-1,ASRAAVQTEQF
TRBJ1-1,TRBV7-3,ASSPGDRGEAF